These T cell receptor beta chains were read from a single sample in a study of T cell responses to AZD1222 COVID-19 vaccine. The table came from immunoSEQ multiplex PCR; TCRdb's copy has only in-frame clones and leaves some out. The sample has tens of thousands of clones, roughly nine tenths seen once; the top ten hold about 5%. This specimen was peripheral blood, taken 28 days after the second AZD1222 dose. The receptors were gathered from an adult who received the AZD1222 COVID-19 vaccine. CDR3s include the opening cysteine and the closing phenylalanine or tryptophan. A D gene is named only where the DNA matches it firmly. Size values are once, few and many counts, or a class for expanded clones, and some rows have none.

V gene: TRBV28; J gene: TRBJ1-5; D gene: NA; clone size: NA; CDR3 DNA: TGTGCCAGCAGTTTAAGGGGGTGGCAGCCCCAGCATTTT; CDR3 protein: CASSLRGWQPQHF
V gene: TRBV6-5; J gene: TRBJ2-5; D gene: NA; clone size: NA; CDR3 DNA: TGTGCCAGCAGTTCTCGGGACTCCTCCTGGGAGACCCAGTACTTC; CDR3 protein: CASSSRDSSWETQYF
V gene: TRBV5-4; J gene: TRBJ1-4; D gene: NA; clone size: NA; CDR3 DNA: TGTGCCAGCAGCTTGGGGGGCGCGTCTGAAAAACTGTTTTTT; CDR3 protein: CASSLGGASEKLFF
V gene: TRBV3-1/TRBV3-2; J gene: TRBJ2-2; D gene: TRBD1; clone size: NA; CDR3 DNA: TGTGCCTGCCGGGACAGGGATCGGACCGGGGAGCTGTTTTTT; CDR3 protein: CACRDRDRTGELFF
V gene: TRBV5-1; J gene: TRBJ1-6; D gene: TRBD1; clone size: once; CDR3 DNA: TGCGCCAGCAGCTTGGCCGGGGACAGGGGTTTGTCACCCCTCCACTTT; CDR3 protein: CASSLAGDRGLSPLHF
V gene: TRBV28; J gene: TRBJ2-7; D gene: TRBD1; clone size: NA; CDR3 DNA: TGTGCCAGCAGTCGCCCCGTGGGACAGGGGACCTACGAGCAGTACTTC; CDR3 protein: CASSRPVGQGTYEQYF
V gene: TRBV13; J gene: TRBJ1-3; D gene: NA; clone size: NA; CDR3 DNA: TGTGCCAGCAGCTTAGGACTAGGGGGTAACGGAAACACCATATATTTT; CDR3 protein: CASSLGLGGNGNTIYF
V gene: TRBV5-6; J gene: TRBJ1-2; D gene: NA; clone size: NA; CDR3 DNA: TGTGCCAGCAGCTTGGTAACAGCCAATGGCTACACCTTC; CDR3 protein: CASSLVTANGYTF
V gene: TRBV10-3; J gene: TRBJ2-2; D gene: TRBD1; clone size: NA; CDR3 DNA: TGTGCCATCAGTGAGACGGGACAGGGAGCCGGGGAGCTGTTTTTT; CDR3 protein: CAISETGQGAGELFF
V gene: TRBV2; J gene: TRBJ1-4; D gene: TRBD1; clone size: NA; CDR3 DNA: TGTGCCAGCAGTGGCGGGACAGCCGATGAAAAACTGTTTTTT; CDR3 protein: CASSGGTADEKLFF
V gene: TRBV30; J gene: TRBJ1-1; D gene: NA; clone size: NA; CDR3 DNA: TGTGCCTGGAGCAGAACGGGGCGGAAGAACACTGAAGCTTTCTTT; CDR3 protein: CAWSRTGRKNTEAFF
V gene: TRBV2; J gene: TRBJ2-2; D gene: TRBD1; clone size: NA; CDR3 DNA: TGTGCCAGCAGTCGACAGGGGGCAGTAACCGGGGAGCTGTTTTTT; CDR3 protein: CASSRQGAVTGELFF
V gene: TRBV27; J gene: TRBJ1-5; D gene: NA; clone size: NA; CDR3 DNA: TGTGCCAGCAGTTTTCTTAATCAGCCCCAGCATTTT; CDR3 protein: CASSFLNQPQHF
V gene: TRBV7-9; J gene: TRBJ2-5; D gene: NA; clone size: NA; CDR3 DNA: TGTGCCAGCAGCTTCCTAGGGGCAGGGATAGCAGAGACCCAGTACTTC; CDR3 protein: CASSFLGAGIAETQYF
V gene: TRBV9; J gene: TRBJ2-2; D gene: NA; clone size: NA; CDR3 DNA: TGTGCCAGCAGCGTAGTCCCCGGGGAGCTGTTTTTT; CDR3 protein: CASSVVPGELFF
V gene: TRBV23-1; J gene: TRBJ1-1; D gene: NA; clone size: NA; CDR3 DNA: TGCGCCAGCAGTCCACCTCCCGACATCATGAACACTGAAGCTTTCTTT; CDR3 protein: CASSPPPDIMNTEAFF
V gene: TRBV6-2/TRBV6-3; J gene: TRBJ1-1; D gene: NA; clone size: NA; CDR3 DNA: TGTGCCAGCAGTTATAGCTCTGAAGCTTTCTTT; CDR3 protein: CASSYSSEAFF
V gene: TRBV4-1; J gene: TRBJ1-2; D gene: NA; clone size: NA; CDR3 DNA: TGCGCCAGCAGCCATCCGTCGGCATTAAGCAATGGCTACACCTTC; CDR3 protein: CASSHPSALSNGYTF
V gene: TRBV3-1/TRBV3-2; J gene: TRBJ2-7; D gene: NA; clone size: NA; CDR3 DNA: TGTGCCAGCAGCCAAGAGTCCTCGAGCTGGTCCTACGAGCAGTACTTC; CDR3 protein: CASSQESSSWSYEQYF
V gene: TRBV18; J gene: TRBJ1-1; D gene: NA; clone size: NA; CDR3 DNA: TGTGCCAGCTCACCTAGGGGGGTCGCTGAAGCTTTCTTT; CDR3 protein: CASSPRGVAEAFF
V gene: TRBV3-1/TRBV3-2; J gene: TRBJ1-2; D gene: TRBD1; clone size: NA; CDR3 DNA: TGTGCCAGCAGCGAAGGGCAGGGGGGCCTAGCTAACTATGGCTACACCTTC; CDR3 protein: CASSEGQGGLANYGYTF
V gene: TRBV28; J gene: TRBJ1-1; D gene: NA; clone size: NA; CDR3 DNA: TGTGCCAGCCGTCAGGGATACACTGAAGCTTTCTTT; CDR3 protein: CASRQGYTEAFF
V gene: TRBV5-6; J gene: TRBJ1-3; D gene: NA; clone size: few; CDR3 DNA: TGTGCCAGCAGCTTGGGAGTAGGAACCATATATTTT; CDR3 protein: CASSLGVGTIYF
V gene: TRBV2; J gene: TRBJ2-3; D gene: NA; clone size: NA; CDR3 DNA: TGTGCCAGCACCACGGGACCCCTCCGTAATCAGCCCCAGTATTTT; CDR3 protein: CASTTGPLRNQPQYF
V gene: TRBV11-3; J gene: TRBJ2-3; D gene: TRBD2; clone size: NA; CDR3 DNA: TGTGCCAGCAGCTTGGGACTAGCGGGGAGCACAGATACGCAGTATTTT; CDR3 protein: CASSLGLAGSTDTQYF
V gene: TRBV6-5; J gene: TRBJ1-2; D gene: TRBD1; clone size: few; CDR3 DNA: TGTGCCAGCAGTTACTCCCAGGGGGCTTTAGATGGCTACACCTTC; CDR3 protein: CASSYSQGALDGYTF
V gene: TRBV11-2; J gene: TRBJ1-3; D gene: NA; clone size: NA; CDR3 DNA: TGTGCCAGCAGCTTAGATGGGGGCTCTGGAAACACCATATATTTT; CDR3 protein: CASSLDGGSGNTIYF
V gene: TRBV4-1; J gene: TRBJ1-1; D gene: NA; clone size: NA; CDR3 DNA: TGCGCCAGCAGCCAACGGGACATAATGAACACTGAAGCTTTCTTT; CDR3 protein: CASSQRDIMNTEAFF
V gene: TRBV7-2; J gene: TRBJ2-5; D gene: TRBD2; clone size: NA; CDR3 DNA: TGTGCCAGCAGCTTAGATAGCGGGGCCCTACAAGAGACCCAGTACTTC; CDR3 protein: CASSLDSGALQETQYF
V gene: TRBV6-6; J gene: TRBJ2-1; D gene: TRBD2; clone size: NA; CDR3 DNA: TGTGCCAGCAAGGCTAGCGGGGACCGCAATGAGCAGTTCTTC; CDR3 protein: CASKASGDRNEQFF
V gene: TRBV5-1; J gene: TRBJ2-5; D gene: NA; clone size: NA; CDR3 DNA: TGCGCCAGCAGCCCGGCCGACTCTCAAGAGACCCAGTACTTC; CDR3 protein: CASSPADSQETQYF
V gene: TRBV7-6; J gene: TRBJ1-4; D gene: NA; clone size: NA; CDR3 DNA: TGTGCCAGCAGCTTAAGGGGCGGTAATGAAAAACTGTTTTTT; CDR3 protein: CASSLRGGNEKLFF
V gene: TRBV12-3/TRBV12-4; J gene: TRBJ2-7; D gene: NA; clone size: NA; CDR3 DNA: TGTGCCAGCAGTTTGGGGAAATCCTACGAGCAGTACTTC; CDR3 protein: CASSLGKSYEQYF
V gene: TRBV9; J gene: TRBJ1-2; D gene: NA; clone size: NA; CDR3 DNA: TGTGCCAGCAGCACCCTGGGAAGGCAGGCCTCTAACTATGGCTACACCTTC; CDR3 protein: CASSTLGRQASNYGYTF
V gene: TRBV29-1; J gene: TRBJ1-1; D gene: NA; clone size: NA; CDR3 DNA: TGCAGCGTGGGCATGGCTAACACTGAAGCTTTCTTT; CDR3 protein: CSVGMANTEAFF
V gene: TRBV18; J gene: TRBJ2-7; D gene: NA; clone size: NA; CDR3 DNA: TGTGCCAGCTCACGGGAGGACACCTACGAGCAGTACTTC; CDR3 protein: CASSREDTYEQYF
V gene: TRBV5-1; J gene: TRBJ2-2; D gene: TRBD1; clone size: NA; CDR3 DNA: TGCGCCAGCAGCTTGGGGGACAGAAGGAACACCGGGGAGCTGTTTTTT; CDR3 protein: CASSLGDRRNTGELFF
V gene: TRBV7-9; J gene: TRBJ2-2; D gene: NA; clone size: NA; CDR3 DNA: TGTGCCAGCAGCTTACGGCCGTGGGAGCTGTTTTTT; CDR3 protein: CASSLRPWELFF
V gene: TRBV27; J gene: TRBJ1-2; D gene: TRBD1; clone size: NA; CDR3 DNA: TGTGCCAGCCACCGGGACAGCGGCGGCTACACCTTC; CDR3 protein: CASHRDSGGYTF
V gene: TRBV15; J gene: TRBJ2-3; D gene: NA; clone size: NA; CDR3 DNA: TGTGCCACCAGCAGAGATAGGGGGGGGCCCACAGATACGCAGTATTTT; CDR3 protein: CATSRDRGGPTDTQYF
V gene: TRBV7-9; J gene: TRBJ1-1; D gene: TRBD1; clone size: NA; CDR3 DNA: TGTGCCAGCAGCTTCGTCGGGACAGGGAATACTGAAGCTTTCTTT; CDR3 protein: CASSFVGTGNTEAFF
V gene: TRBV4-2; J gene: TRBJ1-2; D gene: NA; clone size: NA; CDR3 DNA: TGTGCCAGCAGCCAAGGCTCTCAGGGTAACTATGGCTACACCTTC; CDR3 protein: CASSQGSQGNYGYTF
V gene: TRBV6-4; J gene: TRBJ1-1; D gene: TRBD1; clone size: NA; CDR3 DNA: TGTGCCAGCAGTGACGGGGACAGGTCTGAAGCTTTCTTT; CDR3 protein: CASSDGDRSEAFF
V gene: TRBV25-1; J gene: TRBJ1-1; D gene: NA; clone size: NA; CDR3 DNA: TGTGCCAGCAGTGGGGCTGAGTTAAGCTCTGAAGCTTTCTTT; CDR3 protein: CASSGAELSSEAFF
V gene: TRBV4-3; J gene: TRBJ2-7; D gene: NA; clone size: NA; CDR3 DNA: TGCGCCAGCAGCCAAGGGGAGACGGAATCCTACGAGCAGTACTTC; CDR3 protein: CASSQGETESYEQYF
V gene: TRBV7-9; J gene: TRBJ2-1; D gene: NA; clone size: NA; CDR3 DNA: TGTGCCAGCAGCTTCAGTCCCTATGAGCAGTTCTTC; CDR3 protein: CASSFSPYEQFF
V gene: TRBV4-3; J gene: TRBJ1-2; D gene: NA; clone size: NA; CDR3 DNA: TGCGCCAGCAGCCAAGAAAGGGGGTTGGGGGGCTACACCTTC; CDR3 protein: CASSQERGLGGYTF
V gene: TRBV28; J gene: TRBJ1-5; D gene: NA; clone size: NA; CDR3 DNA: TGTGCCAGCAGTTTGGCGGGGGGATTGGGAAGCAATCAGCCCCAGCATTTT; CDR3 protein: CASSLAGGLGSNQPQHF
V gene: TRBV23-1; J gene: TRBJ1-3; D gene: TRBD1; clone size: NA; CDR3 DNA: TGCGCCAGCAGTCAGAAGGACAGGGGGCGGTCTTTTAAGGGAAACACCATATATTTT; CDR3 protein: CASSQKDRGRSFKGNTIYF
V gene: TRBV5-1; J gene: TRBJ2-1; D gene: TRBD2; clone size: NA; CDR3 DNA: TGCGCCAGCAGCTTCGCGGCTAGCGGGGGTTGGAATGAGCAGTTCTTC; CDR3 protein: CASSFAASGGWNEQFF
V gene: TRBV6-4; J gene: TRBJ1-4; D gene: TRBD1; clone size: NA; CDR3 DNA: TGTGCCAGCAGTAAGCCCCGAGACAGGGGTGACGAAAAACTGTTTTTT; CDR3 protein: CASSKPRDRGDEKLFF
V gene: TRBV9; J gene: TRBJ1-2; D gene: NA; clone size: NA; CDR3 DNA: TGTGCCAGCTGCCGGTCGCTTGAGGTGGAAGATGGCTACACCTTC; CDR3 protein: CASCRSLEVEDGYTF